This note documents a single T cell receptor beta chain sequence. The germline V gene encodes CDR1 ENHRY and CDR2 SYGVKD. This CDR3 spans 15 amino acids. TCRdb reprocessed the 5' RACE reads; each CDR3 protein has one entry and no DNA is given. The record lists approximately 550,000 distinct CDR3 sequences, of which the ten most abundant hold 3.5% to 4.5%. These data belong to a study of T cells expressing NK-cell markers. Specimen: blood T cells: a sorted CD56 or NKG2C T cell subset, CD4+ or CD8+ T cells, or bulk PBMC T cells (not recorded which). The genes are TRBV10-3 and TRBJ2-1; the TCRdb call, TRBD2, lacks DNA for checking. This TCR derives from a man aged 18 to 29 in good health. CDR3: CAISGSSGRNNEQFF.